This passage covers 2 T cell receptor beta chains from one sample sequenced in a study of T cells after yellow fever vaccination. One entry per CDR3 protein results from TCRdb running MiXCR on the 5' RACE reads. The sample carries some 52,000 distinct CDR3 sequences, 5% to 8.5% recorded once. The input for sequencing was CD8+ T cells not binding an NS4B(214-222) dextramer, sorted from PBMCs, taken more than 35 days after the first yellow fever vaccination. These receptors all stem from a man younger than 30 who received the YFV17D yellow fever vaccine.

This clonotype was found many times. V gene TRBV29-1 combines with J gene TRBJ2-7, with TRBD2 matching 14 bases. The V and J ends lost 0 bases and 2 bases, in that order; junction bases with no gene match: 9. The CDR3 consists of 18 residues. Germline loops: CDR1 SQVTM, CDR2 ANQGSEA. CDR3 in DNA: TGCAGCGTTGAAGATAAGGAGACTAGCGGGGGGGACGCCTACGAGCAGTACGTC. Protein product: CSVEDKETSGGDAYEQYV.

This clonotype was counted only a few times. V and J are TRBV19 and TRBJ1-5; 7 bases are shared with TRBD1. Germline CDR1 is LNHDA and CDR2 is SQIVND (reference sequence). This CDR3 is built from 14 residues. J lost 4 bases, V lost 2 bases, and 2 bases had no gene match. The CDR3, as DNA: TGTGCCAGTAGTATACAGGGGGGTAATCAGCCCCAGCATTTT. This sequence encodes CASSIQGGNQPQHF.